The 14 T cell receptor beta chains presented below share a single source sample, sequenced in a study of shared clonotypes between healthy human individuals (dated by TCRdb to between 2020 and 2021). The method behind the library was the immunoSEQ multiplex PCR assay. TCRdb holds this immuneACCESS table with in-frame rearrangements only. Some clones are missing; in checked studies, unresolved V genes explain under half, and the rest has no known cause. Present in this sample are under 600,000 clones, approximately 94% of which were seen just once. Approximately 0.067% of the sample is in the top ten clones. Sequenced sample: naive CD4+ T cells sorted from blood. The cell subset or site tag for this specimen amounts to: CD45RA+ positively selected. Receptors originate from a woman in her 30s in good health.

The rearrangement joins TRBV28 to TRBJ2-3; D ambiguous. This CDR3 spans 13 amino acids. Per the germline V gene, CDR1 is MDHEN and CDR2 is SYDVKM. V was pared by 2 bases and J by 1 base, with 4 bases between. The CDR3 protein is CASSLQGTDTQYF. CDR3 sequence (DNA): TGTGCCAGCAGTTTACAGGGCACAGATACGCAGTATTTT. Combining the CDR3 with reference TRBV28 and TRBJ2-3 gives the whole variable domain DVKVTQSSRYLVKRTGEKVFLECVQDMDHENMFWYRQDPGLGLRLIYFSYDVKMKEKGDIPEGYSVSREKKERFSLILESASTNQTSMYLCASSLQGTDTQYFGPGTRLTVL.

The chain employs TRBV5-1 and TRBJ2-5, with 9 bases that match TRBD1. Germline CDR1 and CDR2: SGHRS and YFSETQ. CDR3 length: 15 amino acids. Losses at the gene ends were 0 bases for V and 5 bases for J; bases not matched to a gene: 5. The CDR3 sequence is CASSLAQGAHETQYF. For the CDR3, the DNA is TGCGCCAGCAGCTTGGCACAGGGGGCACATGAGACCCAGTACTTC.

This clone showed up just a few times. This rearrangement joins TRBV5-1 to TRBJ1-2; no reliable D call. Germline CDR1 SGHRS, CDR2 YFSETQ. This CDR3 has 13 residues. Trimming took 0 bases from V and 2 from J, leaving 5 bases between them. The CDR3 DNA reads TGCGCCAGCAGCTTGGCCCGGAACTATGGCTACACCTTC. Encoded protein: CASSLARNYGYTF.

The rearrangement joins TRBV29-1 to TRBJ2-7, with a possible D match to TRBD2 (6 bases). The ends were cut back, 7 bases at V and 6 bases at J, with 13 bases in the middle. The germline gives CDR1 SQVTM, CDR2 ANQGSEA. This CDR3 spans 11 amino acids. The CDR3 here is CSAGDWAEQYF. The CDR3 nucleotides are TGCAGCGCGGGGGACTGGGCCGAGCAGTACTTC.

The chain employs TRBV15 and TRBJ2-7; TRBD2 aligns across 11 bases. The CDR3 contains 16 residues. With 1 base clipped from V and 4 bases from J, the junction kept 6 bases outside the gene matches. CDR1 is LNHNV and CDR2 is YYDKDF in the germline V gene (reference sequence). The CDR3 nucleotides read TGTGCCACCAGCAGAGTTAGCGGGAGGGCCTCGTACGAGCAGTACTTC. Protein product: CATSRVSGRASYEQYF.

The V call is TRBV29-1, the J call TRBJ2-7; maybe TRBD2 (5 bases). Trimming took off 8 bases at V and 4 bases at J, with 21 bases between the two ends. Per the germline V gene, CDR1 is SQVTM and CDR2 is ANQGSEA. The CDR3 runs to 14 residues. CDR3 DNA sequence: TGCAGCCCCTCGACAAGGGAGAGAAGGTACGAGCAGTACTTC. Its protein is CSPSTRERRYEQYF.

V and J are TRBV29-1 and TRBJ2-3; 8 bases are shared with TRBD2. V trimming: 4 bases; J trimming: 0 bases; junction bases outside the gene matches: 6. CDR3 length: 15 amino acids. Germline CDR1 and CDR2: SQVTM and ANQGSEA. DNA of the CDR3: TGCAGCGTTGCGGGGGGGATCGCTAGCACAGATACGCAGTATTTT. Its translation is CSVAGGIASTDTQYF.

The table lists this clone with a count of one. The V and J genes are TRBV6-1 and TRBJ1-2, with D unresolved. Germline V gene sequence: CDR1 MNHNS, CDR2 SASEGT. The CDR3 is 13 amino acids. The V gene lost 2 bases and the J gene lost 3 bases, with 7 bases spanning the gap. As DNA, the CDR3 is TGTGCCAGCAGTGAACTCCGGTACTATGGCTACACCTTC. It translates to CASSELRYYGYTF.

The genes are TRBV30 and TRBJ1-4; unclear D gene. Germline CDR1 reads GTSNPN; CDR2 reads SVGIG (reference sequence). The CDR3 is 18 amino acids. The ends were cut back, 0 bases at V and 3 bases at J, with 20 bases in the middle. The CDR3 loop reads CAWSVYRFRWSANEKLFF. CDR3 DNA sequence: TGTGCCTGGAGTGTTTATCGGTTTCGGTGGTCCGCTAATGAAAAACTGTTTTTT. The whole variable domain, filled in from reference TRBV30 and TRBJ1-4, reads SQTIHQWPATLVQPVGSPLSLECTVEGTSNPNLYWYRQAAGRGLQLLFYSVGIGQISSEVPQNLSASRPQDRQFILSSKKLLLSDSGFYLCAWSVYRFRWSANEKLFFGSGTQLSVL.

V is TRBV2 and J is TRBJ2-7; 7 bases are shared with TRBD1. CDR1 SNHLY and CDR2 FYNNEI come from the germline V gene. This CDR3 contains 15 residues. Unmatched junction bases numbered 10, after V lost 6 bases and J lost 2 bases. CDR3 loop: CASRPRQGPTYEQYF. CDR3 sequence (DNA): TGTGCCAGCAGGCCCCGACAGGGTCCAACCTACGAGCAGTACTTC.

The rearrangement uses TRBV2 and TRBJ1-1; 8 bases are shared with TRBD1. Trimming cost V 2 bases and J 4 bases; bases outside gene matches: 3. In germline, CDR1 is SNHLY, CDR2 FYNNEI. The CDR3 contains 14 residues. The CDR3 nucleotides read TGTGCCAGCAGTGAAAGGACAGGGATCACTGAAGCTTTCTTT. This encodes CASSERTGITEAFF.

V is TRBV27 and J is TRBJ2-1; 7 bases align to TRBD1. After removal of 6 bases from V and 2 bases from J, the junction contained 7 bases not matched to a gene. The CDR3 is made up of 15 amino acids. Germline values: CDR1 MNHEY, CDR2 SMNVEV (reference sequence). CDR3 coding DNA: TGTGCCAGCAGCATTACGGGACAGACCTACAATGAGCAGTTCTTC. Its translation: CASSITGQTYNEQFF.

The CDR3 spells CATSQGGSRLYEQYF. The CDR3 nucleotides are TGTGCCACCTCCCAGGGGGGCTCACGTCTTTACGAGCAGTACTTC. This chain links TRBV10-3 with TRBJ2-7, with D perhaps TRBD1 (7 bases). CDR1 and CDR2 from the germline V gene are ENHRY and SYGVKD. The V end was cut by 10 bases, the J end by 4 bases, with 23 bases between. The length of the CDR3 is 15 residues.

This chain links TRBV7-8 with TRBJ1-5, with TRBD1 as a possible D gene (5 bases). Germline CDR1 is SGHVS and CDR2 is FQNEAQ. This CDR3 region has 15 residues. V lost 5 bases and J 3 bases, leaving 14 bases between the germline ends. The CDR3 loop reads CASSPRGALNQPQHF. The CDR3 bases are TGTGCCAGCAGCCCCCGTGGGGCACTCAATCAGCCCCAGCATTTT.